This T cell receptor beta chain is from a study of T-cell memory formation after mild COVID-19. MiXCR was run by TCRdb on the 5' RACE reads, yielding one entry per CDR3 protein. Of about 540,000 distinct CDR3 sequences in the sample, approximately 20% are singletons; the top ten hold 9.5% to 15%. CDR1 is MNHEY and CDR2 is SVGAGI in the germline V gene. This CDR3 has 14 amino acids. Trimming took off 8 bases at V and 8 bases at J, with 19 bases between the two ends. In this sample, this clonotype turned up a few times. The material sequenced was PBMCs or a T cell subset sorted from them (not recorded which). This sequence joins TRBV6-5 and TRBJ2-1, with no clear D. This sequence originates from an adult woman who had mild COVID-19 (a few samples of this study predate the infection). Cell type and time point are not known. This CDR3 reads CASVNRQVKYEQFF. DNA for the CDR3: TGTGCCAGCGTAAATCGCCAGGTCAAGTATGAGCAGTTCTTC.